These 17 T cell receptor beta chains came from one sample sequenced in a study of shared clonotypes between healthy human individuals. Profiled with immunoSEQ multiplex PCR; TCRdb holds only in-frame clones, not every one. The sample has a few million clones, approximately 95% seen once. The sample was naive CD4+ T cells from PBMCs. The subset: CD45RA+ positively selected. These receptors were collected from a man aged 18 to 35 in good health. Some clones in this sample may be carry-over from other donors' samples.

Concerning this clone: Distinct nucleotide sequences in the sample also encode this CDR3. The chain links TRBV5-1 to TRBJ2-6; D is unclear. This CDR3 region has 15 residues. V was trimmed by 4 bases and J by 0 bases, leaving 8 bases between them. Germline V CDR1 and CDR2: SGHRS, YFSETQ. CDR3 in DNA: TGCGCCAGCAGCCTGGCTCCCTCTGGGGCCAACGTCCTGACTTTC. It codes for CASSLAPSGANVLTF.

This chain connects TRBV29-1 to TRBJ2-3, with a possible D match to TRBD1 (5 bases). Germline-derived CDR1 and CDR2 are SQVTM and ANQGSEA. Trimming removed 6 bases from V and 0 bases from J, with 10 bases in between. The CDR3 is 13 amino acids. CDR3 amino acids: CSVPDRSTDTQYF. The CDR3 nucleotides are TGCAGCGTCCCAGACAGAAGCACAGATACGCAGTATTTT.

The chain combines TRBV15 with TRBJ1-4; D not certain. This CDR3 has 15 residues. The germline V gene encodes CDR1 LNHNV and CDR2 YYDKDF (reference sequence). V lost 3 bases and J lost 5, with 13 bases in between. CDR3 loop: CATSSPTRKNEKLFF. The CDR3 coding sequence is TGTGCCACCAGCAGTCCAACGAGGAAGAATGAAAAACTGTTTTTT. Combining the CDR3 with reference TRBV15 and TRBJ1-4 gives the whole variable domain DAMVIQNPRYQVTQFGKPVTLSCSQTLNHNVMYWYQQKSSQAPKLLFHYYDKDFNNEADTPDNFQSRRPNTSFCFLDIRSPGLGDTAMYLCATSSPTRKNEKLFFGSGTQLSVL.

The rearrangement uses TRBV20-1 and TRBJ2-1; 9 bases map to TRBD2. With 6 bases clipped from V and 13 bases from J, the junction kept 7 bases outside the gene matches. This CDR3 is built from 11 residues. Germline assignment: CDR1 DFQATT and CDR2 SNEGSKA (reference sequence). The CDR3 sequence: CSAKREARQFF. The CDR3 DNA reads TGCAGTGCCAAGCGGGAGGCCCGTCAGTTCTTC.

The genes are TRBV5-1 and TRBJ2-3; tentative D call: TRBD1 (5 bases). The CDR3 has 15 residues. V lost 0 bases and J 2 bases, leaving 10 bases between the germline ends. Germline values: CDR1 SGHRS, CDR2 YFSETQ. CDR3 residues: CASSLEGGHTDTQYF. The DNA of the CDR3 is TGCGCCAGCAGCTTGGAGGGCGGACACACAGATACGCAGTATTTT. Supplemented by reference TRBV5-1 and TRBJ2-3, the full variable domain reads KAGVTQTPRYLIKTRGQQVTLSCSPISGHRSVSWYQQTPGQGLQFLFEYFSETQRNKGNFPGRFSGRQFSNSRSEMNVSTLELGDSALYLCASSLEGGHTDTQYFGPGTRLTVL.

The V gene is TRBV4-3, the J gene TRBJ2-4, with TRBD2 matching 7 bases. V was clipped by 0 bases and J by 13 bases; unmatched bases: 12. The CDR3 has 15 residues. Germline-derived CDR1 and CDR2 are LGHNA and YSLEER. The CDR3 region is CASSQEWSGIGVQYF. The CDR3 DNA is TGCGCCAGCAGCCAAGAGTGGAGCGGGATCGGTGTCCAGTACTTC.

J is TRBJ2-1 and V is TRBV7-9; the match to TRBD2 covers 11 bases. V lost 6 bases and J lost 9; bases outside the gene matches: 13. The CDR3 extends over 16 amino acids. Germline CDR1 SEHNR, CDR2 FQNEAQ (reference sequence). This CDR3 reads CASSPWASGRNIEQFF. CDR3 bases: TGTGCCAGCAGTCCTTGGGCTAGCGGGAGGAATATTGAGCAGTTCTTC.

The chain has TRBV2 and TRBJ2-2, with 7 bases identical to TRBD1. Trimming at V came to 6 bases and at J to 0 bases, leaving 1 base not matched to a gene. Germline CDR1 SNHLY, CDR2 FYNNEI. The CDR3 extends over 14 amino acids. The CDR3 here is CASRTGSNTGELFF. In DNA form, the CDR3 reads TGTGCCAGCAGGACAGGGTCGAACACCGGGGAGCTGTTTTTT.

J is TRBJ1-2 and V is TRBV11-2; D gene unclear. This CDR3 is 15 amino acids long. V was pared by 2 bases and J by 2 bases, with 12 bases between. CDR1 is SGHAT, CDR2 FQNNGV, per germline. The CDR3 DNA reads TGTGCCAGCAGCTTATCGGGCCCCGAAAACTATGGCTACACCTTC. Translation gives CASSLSGPENYGYTF.

The chain joins TRBV6-5 to TRBJ2-1; 7 bases line up with TRBD2. V dropped 4 bases and J dropped 5; count of bases not matched to a gene: 8. Germline V CDR1 and CDR2: MNHEY, SVGAGI. The CDR3 is made up of 15 amino acids. The CDR3 here is CASSSWGLSNNEQFF. The CDR3 DNA is TGTGCCAGCAGTTCCTGGGGACTATCAAACAATGAGCAGTTCTTC.

The chain combines TRBV15 with TRBJ2-7; D is unresolved. The V gene lost 0 bases and the J gene lost 6 bases, with 18 bases spanning the gap. The CDR3 runs 16 residues. The germline V gene has CDR1 LNHNV and CDR2 YYDKDF (reference sequence). CDR3 in amino acids: CATSRDPSPFGTEQYF. The DNA of the CDR3 is TGTGCCACCAGCAGAGATCCGTCGCCGTTTGGTACCGAGCAGTACTTC.

The chain couples TRBV2 to TRBJ1-5; no firm D call. The V end lost 8 bases, the J end lost 2 bases, and 13 bases lay between the germline ends. CDR3 length: 14 amino acids. The germline V gene has CDR1 SNHLY and CDR2 FYNNEI. DNA for the CDR3: TGTGCCAGCTCAAAAGGACTGGGCAATCAGCCCCAGCATTTT. This encodes CASSKGLGNQPQHF.

The chain links TRBV5-1 to TRBJ2-7; a possible D gene is TRBD2 (5 bases). The CDR3 length is 15 residues. Germline V gene data show CDR1 as SGHRS and CDR2 as YFSETQ. Trimming took off 0 bases at V and 2 bases at J, with 12 bases between the two ends. The CDR3 nucleotides read TGCGCCAGCAGCTTGGCCGGAAGCGGTACCTACGAGCAGTACTTC. Protein sequence: CASSLAGSGTYEQYF.

V and J are TRBV19 and TRBJ2-7; no clear D gene. Germline V gene lookup returns CDR1 LNHDA and CDR2 SQIVND (reference sequence). The CDR3 has 15 amino acids. The V and J ends lost 3 bases and 2 bases respectively, with 14 bases between them. This CDR3 is CASSIGSVLTYEQYF. The CDR3 region has the DNA TGTGCCAGTAGTATCGGGTCCGTTCTCACCTACGAGCAGTACTTC.

The chain has TRBV11-2 and TRBJ2-7; D not certain. Trimming stripped 3 bases from V and 6 bases from J, with 6 bases between. The length of the CDR3 is 11 residues. Germline lookup yields CDR1 SGHAT and CDR2 FQNNGV. The CDR3 coding sequence is TGTGCCAGCAGCTTTCAGAGCGAGCAGTACTTC. As protein: CASSFQSEQYF.

The rearrangement uses TRBV18 and TRBJ2-7, with 7 bases matching TRBD2. The CDR3 covers 14 residues. Looked up from germline, CDR1 is KGHSH and CDR2 is LQKENI. The ends lost 5 bases at V and 1 base at J; junction bases unmatched: 5. CDR3 in amino acids: CASSVAGISYEQYF. As DNA, the CDR3 is TGTGCCAGCTCAGTAGCGGGCATTTCCTACGAGCAGTACTTC.

Remarks on this clone: Other DNA sequences within the sample encode an identical CDR3. J is TRBJ2-1 and V is TRBV2; 7 nucleotides agree with TRBD1. The CDR3 spans 13 residues. The J segment lost 0 bases and the V segment lost 8 bases, leaving 1 base of the junction unmatched. Germline assignment: CDR1 SNHLY and CDR2 FYNNEI. The CDR3 spells CASRDSSYNEQFF. CDR3 in DNA: TGTGCCAGCCGGGACAGCTCCTACAATGAGCAGTTCTTC.